This T cell receptor (beta chain) was identified during a study of OX40 agonist ivuxolimab in advanced cancers. The overall study: Dose-escalation patients' cancers were hepatocellular carcinoma, melanoma, renal cell or head and neck cancer.

In its sample, this clone was seen once. Its specificity is not known. Measured with immunoSEQ multiplex PCR; TCRdb has only the in-frame clones, and not every one. The profile shows 24,000 or so clones, approximately 85% of them singletons. In germline, CDR1 is SGHRS, CDR2 YFSETQ. V dropped 0 bases and J dropped 4 bases, with 13 bases sitting between them. CDR3 size: 15 residues. General study results and limits: At doses 0.1 to 3.0 mg/kg, CD4+ and CD8+ clones expanded.

The genes are TRBV5-1 and TRBJ1-1, with D possibly matching TRBD1 (6 bases). The sequences come from CD4+ or CD8+ T cells sorted from blood, collected in a trial of the OX40 agonist ivuxolimab. This clonotype was sampled from an adult with an advanced solid tumor such as melanoma, head and neck, liver or kidney cancer. CDR3 sequence: CASSLAGGGLTEAFF. In DNA form, the CDR3 reads TGCGCCAGCAGCTTGGCCGGGGGGGGCCTCACTGAAGCTTTCTTT.